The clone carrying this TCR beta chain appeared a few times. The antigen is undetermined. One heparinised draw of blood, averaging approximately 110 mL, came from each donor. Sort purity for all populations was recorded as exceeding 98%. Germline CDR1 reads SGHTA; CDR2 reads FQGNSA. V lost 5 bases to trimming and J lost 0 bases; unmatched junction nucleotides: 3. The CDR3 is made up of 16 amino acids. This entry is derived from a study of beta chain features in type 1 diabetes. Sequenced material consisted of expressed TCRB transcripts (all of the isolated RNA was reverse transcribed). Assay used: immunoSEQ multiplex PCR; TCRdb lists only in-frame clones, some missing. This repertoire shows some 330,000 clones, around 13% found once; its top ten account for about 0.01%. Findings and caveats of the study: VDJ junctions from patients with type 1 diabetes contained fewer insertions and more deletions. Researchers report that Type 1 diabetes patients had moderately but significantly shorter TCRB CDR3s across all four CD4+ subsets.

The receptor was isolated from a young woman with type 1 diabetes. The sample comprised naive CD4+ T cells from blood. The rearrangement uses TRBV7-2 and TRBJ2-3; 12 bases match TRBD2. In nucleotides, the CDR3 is TGTGCCAGCAGCCGGACTAGCGGGGTTAGCACAGATACGCAGTATTTT. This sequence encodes CASSRTSGVSTDTQYF.